This T cell receptor (beta chain) was obtained from a study of response to subunit inactivated influenza vaccine. Findings and limits, study-wide: It was suggested by the authors that few new T cells are recruited by each seasonal influenza vaccination.

TCRdb recomputed calls from the RT-PCR reads with MiXCR, one row per CDR3 protein. The sample includes around 170,000 distinct CDR3 sequences, about 10% seen only once; the top ten take around 40%. The V gene's germline CDR1 is MNHGY and CDR2 SVAAGI. Trimming removed 2 bases at V and 2 bases at J, with 12 bases between. The CDR3 contains 15 residues. With regard to this clonotype: Its antigen is still unknown.

The V and J genes are TRBV6-9 and TRBJ2-5, with D possibly TRBD1 on 6 matching bases. Specimen: CD8+ T cells sorted from PBMCs, collected less than 30 months after vaccination. The sequence came from a man aged 45 to 70 who received an inactivated influenza vaccine. CDR3 DNA: TGTGCCAGCAGTTATACGACAGGACGACAAGAGACCCAGTACTTC. It translates to CASSYTTGRQETQYF.